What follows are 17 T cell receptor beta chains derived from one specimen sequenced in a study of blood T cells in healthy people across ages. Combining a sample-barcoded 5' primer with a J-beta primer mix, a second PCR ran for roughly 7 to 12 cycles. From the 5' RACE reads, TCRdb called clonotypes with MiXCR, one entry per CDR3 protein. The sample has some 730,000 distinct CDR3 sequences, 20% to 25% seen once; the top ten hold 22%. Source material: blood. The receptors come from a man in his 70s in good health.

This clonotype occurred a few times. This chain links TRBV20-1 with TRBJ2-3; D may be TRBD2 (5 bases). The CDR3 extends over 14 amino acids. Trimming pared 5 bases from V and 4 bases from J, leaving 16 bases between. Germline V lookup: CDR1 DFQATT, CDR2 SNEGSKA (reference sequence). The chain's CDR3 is CSAQTSLGADTQYF. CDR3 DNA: TGCAGTGCTCAAACTAGTTTAGGTGCAGATACGCAGTATTTT.

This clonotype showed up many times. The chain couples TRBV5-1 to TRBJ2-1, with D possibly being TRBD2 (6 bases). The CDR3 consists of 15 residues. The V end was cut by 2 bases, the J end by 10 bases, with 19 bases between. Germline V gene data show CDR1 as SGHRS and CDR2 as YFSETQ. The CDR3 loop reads CASSFQAGPPKEQFF. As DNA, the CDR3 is TGCGCCAGCAGCTTCCAGGCGGGGCCCCCTAAGGAGCAGTTCTTC.

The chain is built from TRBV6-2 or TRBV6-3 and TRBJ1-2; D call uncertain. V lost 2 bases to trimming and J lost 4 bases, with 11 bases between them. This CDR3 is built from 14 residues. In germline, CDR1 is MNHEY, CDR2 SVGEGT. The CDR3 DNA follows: TGTGCCAGCAGTTACGACCTCTGGAGCTATGGCTACACCTTC. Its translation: CASSYDLWSYGYTF.

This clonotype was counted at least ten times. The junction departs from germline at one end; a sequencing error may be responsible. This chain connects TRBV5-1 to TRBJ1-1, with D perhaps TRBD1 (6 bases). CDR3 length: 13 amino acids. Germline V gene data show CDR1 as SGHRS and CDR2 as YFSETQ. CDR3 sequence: CASSSQGGTEAFF. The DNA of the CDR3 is TGTGCCAGCAGCTCACAGGGTGGGACTGAAGCTTTCTTT.

DNA for the CDR3: TGTGCCAGCAGCCAAGGACTAGCGGGGGGTAGTGAGCAGTTCTTC. This gives the protein CASSQGLAGGSEQFF. The V gene is TRBV3-1, the J gene TRBJ2-1, with 13 bases lining up with TRBD2. CDR1 is LGHDT, CDR2 YNNKEL, per germline (reference sequence). V lost 1 base to trimming and J lost 9 bases; unmatched junction nucleotides: 3. The CDR3 length is 15 residues.

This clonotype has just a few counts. CDR3 in amino acids: CSAMGFGGGYNEQFF. Here the CDR3 DNA reads TGCAGTGCTATGGGTTTTGGCGGGGGGTACAATGAGCAGTTCTTC. The chain employs TRBV20-1 and TRBJ2-5, with TRBD2 matching over 8 bases. The J call may be incorrect, as the DNA end agrees better with TRBJ2-1. Germline CDR1 reads DFQATT; CDR2 reads SNEGSKA (reference sequence). The CDR3 is made up of 15 amino acids.

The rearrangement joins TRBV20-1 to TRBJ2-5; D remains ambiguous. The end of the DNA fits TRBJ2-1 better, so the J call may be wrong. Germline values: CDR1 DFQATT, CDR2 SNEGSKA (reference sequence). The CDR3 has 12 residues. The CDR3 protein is CSASTNAGEQFF. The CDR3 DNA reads TGCAGTGCATCAACGAACGCCGGGGAGCAGTTCTTC.

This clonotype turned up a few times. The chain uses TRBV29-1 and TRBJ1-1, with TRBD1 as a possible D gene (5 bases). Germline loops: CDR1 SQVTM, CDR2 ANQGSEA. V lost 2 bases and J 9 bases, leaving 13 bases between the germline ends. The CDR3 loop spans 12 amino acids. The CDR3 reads CSVESTGSKAFF. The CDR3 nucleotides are TGCAGCGTTGAATCCACAGGTAGCAAAGCTTTCTTT.

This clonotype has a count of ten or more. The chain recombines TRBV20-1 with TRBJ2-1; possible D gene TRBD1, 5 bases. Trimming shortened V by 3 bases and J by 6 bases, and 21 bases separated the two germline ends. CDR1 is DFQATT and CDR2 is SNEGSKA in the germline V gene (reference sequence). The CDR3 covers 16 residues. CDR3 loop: CSASRWQGISSNEQFF. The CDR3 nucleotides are TGCAGTGCTAGCCGGTGGCAGGGAATATCTTCCAATGAGCAGTTCTTC.

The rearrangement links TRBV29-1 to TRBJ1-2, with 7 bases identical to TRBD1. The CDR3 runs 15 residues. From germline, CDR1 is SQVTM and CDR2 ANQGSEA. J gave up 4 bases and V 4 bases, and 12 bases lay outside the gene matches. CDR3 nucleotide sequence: TGCAGCGTTGTGGCAGGGGGAGCCGTGGTCTATGGCTACACCTTC. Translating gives CSVVAGGAVVYGYTF.

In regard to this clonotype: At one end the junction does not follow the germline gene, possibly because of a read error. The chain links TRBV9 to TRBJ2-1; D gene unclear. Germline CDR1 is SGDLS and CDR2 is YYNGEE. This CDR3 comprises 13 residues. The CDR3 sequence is CASSVKGHNEQLF. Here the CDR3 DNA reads TGTGCCAGCAGCGTAAAGGGCCATAATGAGCAGCTCTTC.

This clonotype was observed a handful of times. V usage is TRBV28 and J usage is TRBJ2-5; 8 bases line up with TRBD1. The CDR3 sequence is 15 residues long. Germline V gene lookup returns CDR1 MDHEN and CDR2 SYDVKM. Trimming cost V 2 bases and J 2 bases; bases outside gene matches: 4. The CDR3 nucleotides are TGTGCCAGCAGTTTAACCGACAGGGGTCAAGAGACCCAGTACTTC. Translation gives CASSLTDRGQETQYF.

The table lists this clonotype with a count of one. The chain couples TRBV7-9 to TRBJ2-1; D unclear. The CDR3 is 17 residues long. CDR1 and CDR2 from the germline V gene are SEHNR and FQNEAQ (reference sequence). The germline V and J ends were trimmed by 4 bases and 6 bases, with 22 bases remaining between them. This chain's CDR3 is CASSSPRHQVLGNEQFF. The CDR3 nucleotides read TGTGCCAGCAGCTCCCCCCGGCACCAGGTTTTAGGCAATGAGCAGTTCTTC.

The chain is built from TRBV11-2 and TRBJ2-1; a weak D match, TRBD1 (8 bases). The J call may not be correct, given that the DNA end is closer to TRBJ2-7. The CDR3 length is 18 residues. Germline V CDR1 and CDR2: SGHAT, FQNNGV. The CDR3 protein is CASSLRGGRTGLHYEQYF. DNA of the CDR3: TGTGCCAGCAGCTTAAGGGGGGGGAGGACAGGGTTGCACTACGAGCAGTACTTC.

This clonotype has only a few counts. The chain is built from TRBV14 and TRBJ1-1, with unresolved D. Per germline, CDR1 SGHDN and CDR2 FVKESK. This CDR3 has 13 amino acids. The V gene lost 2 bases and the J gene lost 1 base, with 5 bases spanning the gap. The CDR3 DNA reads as TGTGCCAGCAGCCAATCGAGGAACACTGAAGCTTTCTTT. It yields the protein CASSQSRNTEAFF. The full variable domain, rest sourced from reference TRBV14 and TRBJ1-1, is EAGVTQFPSHSVIEKGQTVTLRCDPISGHDNLYWYRRVMGKEIKFLLHFVKESKQDESGMPNNRFLAERTGGTYSTLKVQPAELEDSGVYFCASSQSRNTEAFFGQGTRLTVV.

The CDR3 loop reads CASGRREGDTQYF. The CDR3 nucleotides read TGTGCCAGCGGCCGGCGGGAGGGCGATACGCAGTATTTT. V usage is TRBV5-6 and J usage is TRBJ2-3; the match to TRBD2 covers 9 bases. The length of the CDR3 is 13 residues. Germline loops: CDR1 SGHDT, CDR2 YYEEEE. V lost 7 bases and J lost 6; bases outside the gene matches: 6.

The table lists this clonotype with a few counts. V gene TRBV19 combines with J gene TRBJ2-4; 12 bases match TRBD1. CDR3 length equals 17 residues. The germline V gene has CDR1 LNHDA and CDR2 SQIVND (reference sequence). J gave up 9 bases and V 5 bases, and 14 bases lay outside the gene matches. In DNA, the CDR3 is TGTGCCAGTAGTGTTCCGGGACAGGGGGCGTGGGCACCCATTCAGTACTTC. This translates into CASSVPGQGAWAPIQYF.